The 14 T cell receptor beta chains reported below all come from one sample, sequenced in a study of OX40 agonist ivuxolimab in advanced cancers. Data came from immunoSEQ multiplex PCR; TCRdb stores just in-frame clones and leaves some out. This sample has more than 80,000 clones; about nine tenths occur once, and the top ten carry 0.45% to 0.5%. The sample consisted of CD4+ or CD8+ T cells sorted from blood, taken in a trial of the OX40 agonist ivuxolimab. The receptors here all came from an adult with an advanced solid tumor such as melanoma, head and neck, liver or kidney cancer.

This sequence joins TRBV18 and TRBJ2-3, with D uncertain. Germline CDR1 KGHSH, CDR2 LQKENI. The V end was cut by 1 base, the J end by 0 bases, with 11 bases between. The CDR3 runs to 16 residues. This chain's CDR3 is CASSPLWGSSTDTQYF. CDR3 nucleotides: TGTGCCAGCTCACCACTTTGGGGATCTAGCACAGATACGCAGTATTTT.

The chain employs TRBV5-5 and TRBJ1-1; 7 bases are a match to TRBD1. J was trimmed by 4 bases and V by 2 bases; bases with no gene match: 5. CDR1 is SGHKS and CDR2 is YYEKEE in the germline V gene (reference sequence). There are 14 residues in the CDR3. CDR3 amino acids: CASSLGSGGTEAFF. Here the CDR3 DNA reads TGTGCCAGCAGCTTAGGATCAGGGGGCACTGAAGCTTTCTTT.

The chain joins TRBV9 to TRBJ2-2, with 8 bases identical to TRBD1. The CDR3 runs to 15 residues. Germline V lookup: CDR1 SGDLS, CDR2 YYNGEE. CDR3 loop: CAQHIRGRDTGELFF. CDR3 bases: TGTGCTCAGCATATCAGGGGGCGCGACACCGGGGAGCTGTTTTTT. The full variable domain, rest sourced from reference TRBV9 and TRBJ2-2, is DSGVTQTPKHLITATGQRVTLRCSPRSGDLSVYWYQQSLDQGLQFLIQYYNGEERAKGNILERFSAQQFPDLHSELNLSSLELGDSALYFCAQHIRGRDTGELFFGEGSRLTVL.

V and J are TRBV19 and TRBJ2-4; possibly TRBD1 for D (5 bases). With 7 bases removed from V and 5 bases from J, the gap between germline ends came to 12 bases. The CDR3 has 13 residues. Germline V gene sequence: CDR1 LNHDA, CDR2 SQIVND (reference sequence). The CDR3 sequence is CASIAGAENIQYF. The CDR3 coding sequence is TGTGCCAGTATCGCTGGGGCAGAAAACATTCAGTACTTC.

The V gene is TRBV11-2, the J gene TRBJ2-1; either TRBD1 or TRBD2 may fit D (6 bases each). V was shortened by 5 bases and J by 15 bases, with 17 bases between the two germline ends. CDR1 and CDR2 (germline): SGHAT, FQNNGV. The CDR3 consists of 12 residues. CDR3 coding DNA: TGTGCCAGCAGCCCCGGGGGCTGGTCCCCGTTCTTC. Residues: CASSPGGWSPFF.

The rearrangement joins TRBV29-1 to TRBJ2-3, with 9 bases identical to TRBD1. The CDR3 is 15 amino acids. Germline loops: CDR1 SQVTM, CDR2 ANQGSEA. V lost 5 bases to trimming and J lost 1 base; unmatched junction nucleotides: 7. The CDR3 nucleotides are TGCAGCGTTCGGACAGGGGCTGTGGGCACAGATACGCAGTATTTT. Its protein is CSVRTGAVGTDTQYF.

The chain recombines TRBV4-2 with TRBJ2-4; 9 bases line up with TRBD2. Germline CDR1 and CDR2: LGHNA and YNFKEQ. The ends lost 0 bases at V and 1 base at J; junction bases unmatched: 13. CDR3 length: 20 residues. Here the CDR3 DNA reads TGTGCCAGCAGCCAAGATTATGCGGGGGGGGCGGCGGCGGCCAAAAACATTCAGTACTTC. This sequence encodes CASSQDYAGGAAAAKNIQYF.

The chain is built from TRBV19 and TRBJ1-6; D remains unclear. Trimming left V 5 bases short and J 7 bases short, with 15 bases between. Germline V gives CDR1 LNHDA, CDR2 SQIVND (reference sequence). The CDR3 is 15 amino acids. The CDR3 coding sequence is TGTGCCAGTAGTTCAAGCCGGGAGTTCAATTCACCCCTCCACTTT. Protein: CASSSSREFNSPLHF. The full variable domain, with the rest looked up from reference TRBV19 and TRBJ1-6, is DGGITQSPKYLFRKEGQNVTLSCEQNLNHDAMYWYRQDPGQGLRLIYYSQIVNDFQKGDIAEGYSVSREKKESFPLTVTSAQKNPTAFYLCASSSSREFNSPLHFGNGTRLTVT.

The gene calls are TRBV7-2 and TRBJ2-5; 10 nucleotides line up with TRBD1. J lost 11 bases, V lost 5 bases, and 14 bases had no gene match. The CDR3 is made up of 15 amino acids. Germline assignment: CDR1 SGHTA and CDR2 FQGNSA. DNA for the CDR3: TGTGCCAGCAGCCCACCGGGACAGGGGACTTGGGAGCAGTACTTC. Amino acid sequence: CASSPPGQGTWEQYF.

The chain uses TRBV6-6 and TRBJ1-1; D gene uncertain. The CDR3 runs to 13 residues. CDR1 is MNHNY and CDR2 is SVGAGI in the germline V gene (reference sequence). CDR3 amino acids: CARGREANTEAFF. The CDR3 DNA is TGTGCAAGAGGCCGGGAAGCGAACACTGAAGCTTTCTTT.

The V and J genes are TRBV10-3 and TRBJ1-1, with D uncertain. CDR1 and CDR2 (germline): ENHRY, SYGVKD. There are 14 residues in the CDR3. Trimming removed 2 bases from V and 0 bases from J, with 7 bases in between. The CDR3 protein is CAISEGTMNTEAFF. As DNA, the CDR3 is TGTGCCATCAGTGAGGGCACGATGAACACTGAAGCTTTCTTT.

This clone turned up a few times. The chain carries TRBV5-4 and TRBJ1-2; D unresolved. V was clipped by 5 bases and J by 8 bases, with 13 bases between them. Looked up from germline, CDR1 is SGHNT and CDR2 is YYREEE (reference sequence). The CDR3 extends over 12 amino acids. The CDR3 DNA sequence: TGTGCCAGCAGTCCCCGAGGAGAGGGCTACACCTTC. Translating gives CASSPRGEGYTF.

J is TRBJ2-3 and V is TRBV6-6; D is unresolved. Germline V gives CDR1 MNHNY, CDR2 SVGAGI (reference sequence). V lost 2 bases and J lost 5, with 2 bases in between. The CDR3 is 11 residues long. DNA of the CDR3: TGTGCCAGCAGTTACGGAGATACGCAGTATTTT. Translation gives CASSYGDTQYF.

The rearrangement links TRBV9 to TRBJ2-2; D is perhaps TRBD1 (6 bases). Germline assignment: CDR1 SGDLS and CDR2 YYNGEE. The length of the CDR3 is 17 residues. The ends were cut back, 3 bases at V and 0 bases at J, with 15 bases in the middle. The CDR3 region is CASSDPGTTANTGELFF. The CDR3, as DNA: TGTGCCAGCAGCGACCCAGGGACAACAGCGAACACCGGGGAGCTGTTTTTT.